This is a list of T cell receptor beta chains from one sample in a study of cytomegalovirus exposure and HLA in healthy donors. The data were produced by immunoSEQ multiplex PCR, yet TCRdb's version contains in-frame clones alone and is incomplete. The sample contains some 200,000 clones, about 80% of which appear only once. Sequences were obtained from PBMCs. Source of these receptors: a woman between 45 and 65 years old in good health and CMV-seropositive. The conserved cysteine and the conserved F or W are not part of the CDR3 here.

>TRBV6-1
ASREGPTYNEQF
>TRBV18
ASSPGQVNSYEQY
>TRBV6-6
ASSYTMSGGLYEQY
>TRBV7-2
ASSLGQGTTYEQY
>TRBV1
TSSQGKRGAGDTQY
>TRBV9
ASSPMSGGGRNEQF
>TRBV6-4
ASRYAEDSPLH
>TRBV6-1
ASREQENTEAF
>TRBV7-9
ASSLGENFRGYSTDTQY
>TRBV6-1
ASSENPSRDQY
>TRBV11-2
ASSLGTNTYEQY
>TRBV11-3
ASSISPGTASYNEQF
>TRBV7-2
ASSSAQGYEQY
>TRBV5-5
ASSMASSTYNEQF